What follows describes a single T cell receptor (beta chain). This entry is derived from a study of OX40 agonist ivuxolimab in advanced cancers. The wider study: A mean age of roughly 62 years, range about 20 to 79, was recorded, and 70% to 85% were male.

CDR1 is MGHRA, CDR2 YSYEKL, per germline. CDR3 length: 15 residues. The J segment lost 4 bases and the V segment lost 2 bases, leaving 3 bases of the junction unmatched. The assay was immunoSEQ multiplex PCR, and TCRdb's table has in-frame clones only and misses some. This table holds 35,000 to 45,000 clones, 80% to 95% found once. The origin of this receptor is an adult with an advanced solid tumor such as melanoma, head and neck, liver or kidney cancer. The chain is built from TRBV4-1 and TRBJ2-2; 8 bases are a match to TRBD2. The sequenced sample was CD4+ or CD8+ T cells sorted from blood, obtained in a trial of the OX40 agonist ivuxolimab. The CDR3 here is CASSQMAGGTGELFF. Here the CDR3 DNA reads TGCGCCAGCAGCCAAATGGCGGGGGGCACCGGGGAGCTGTTTTTT.